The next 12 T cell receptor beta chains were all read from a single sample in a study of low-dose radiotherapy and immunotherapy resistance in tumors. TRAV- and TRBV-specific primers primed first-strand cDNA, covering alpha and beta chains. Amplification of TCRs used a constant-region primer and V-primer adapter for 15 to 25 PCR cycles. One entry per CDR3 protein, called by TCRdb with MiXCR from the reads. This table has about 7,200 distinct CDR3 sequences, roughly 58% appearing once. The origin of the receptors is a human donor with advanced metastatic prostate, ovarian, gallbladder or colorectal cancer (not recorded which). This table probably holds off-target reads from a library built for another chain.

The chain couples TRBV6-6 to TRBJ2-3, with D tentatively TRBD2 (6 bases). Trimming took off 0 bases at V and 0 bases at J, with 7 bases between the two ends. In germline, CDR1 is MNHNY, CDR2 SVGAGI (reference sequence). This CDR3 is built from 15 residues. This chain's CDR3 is CASSYSGGSTDTQYF. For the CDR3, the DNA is TGTGCCAGCAGTTACTCCGGGGGAAGCACAGATACGCAGTATTTT.

CDR3 in DNA: TGCAGCGTTACTAACTCCTACGAGCAGTACTTC. As protein: CSVTNSYEQYF. J is TRBJ2-7 and V is TRBV29-1; D unresolved. CDR1 and CDR2 (germline): SQVTM, ANQGSEA. The V end lost 5 bases, the J end lost 0 bases, and 5 bases lay between the germline ends. This CDR3 is 11 amino acids long.

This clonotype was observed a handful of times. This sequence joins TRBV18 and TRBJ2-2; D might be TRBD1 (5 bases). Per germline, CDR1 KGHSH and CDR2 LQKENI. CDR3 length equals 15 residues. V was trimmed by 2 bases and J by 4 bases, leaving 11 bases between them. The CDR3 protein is CASSPSRVGTGELFF. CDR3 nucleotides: TGTGCCAGCTCACCAAGCAGGGTTGGCACCGGGGAGCTGTTTTTT. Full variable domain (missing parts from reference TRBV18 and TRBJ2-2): NAGVMQNPRHLVRRRGQEARLRCSPMKGHSHVYWYRQLPEEGLKFMVYLQKENIIDESGMPKERFSAEFPKEGPSILRIQQVVRGDSAAYFCASSPSRVGTGELFFGEGSRLTVL.

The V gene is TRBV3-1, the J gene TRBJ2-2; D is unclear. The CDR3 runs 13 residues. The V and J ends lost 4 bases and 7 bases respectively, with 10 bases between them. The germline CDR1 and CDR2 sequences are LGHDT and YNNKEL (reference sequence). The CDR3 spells CASSPRSRGELFF. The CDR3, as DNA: TGTGCCAGCAGCCCCAGGAGTCGCGGGGAGCTGTTTTTT.

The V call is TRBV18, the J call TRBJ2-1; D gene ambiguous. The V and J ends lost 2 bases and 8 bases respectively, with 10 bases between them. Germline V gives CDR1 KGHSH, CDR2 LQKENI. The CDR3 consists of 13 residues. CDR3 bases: TGTGCCAGCTCACCATTACGCGATTATGAGCAGTTCTTC. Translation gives CASSPLRDYEQFF.

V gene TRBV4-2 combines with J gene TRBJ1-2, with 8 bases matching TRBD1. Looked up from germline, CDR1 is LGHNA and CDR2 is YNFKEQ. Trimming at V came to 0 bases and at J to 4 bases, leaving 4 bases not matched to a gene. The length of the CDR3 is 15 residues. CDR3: CASSQEPGTGYGYTF. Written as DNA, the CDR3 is TGTGCCAGCAGCCAAGAACCCGGGACAGGCTATGGCTACACCTTC.

Written as DNA, the CDR3 is TGTGCCAGCAGCCCTTCTGGGGCGCATGAGCAGTTCTTC. It yields the protein CASSPSGAHEQFF. The chain joins TRBV5-5 to TRBJ2-1; D is possibly TRBD1 (5 bases). The CDR3 covers 13 residues. The germline gives CDR1 SGHKS, CDR2 YYEKEE (reference sequence). V gave up 4 bases and J gave up 8 bases, with 13 bases separating them.

The CDR3 spells CASSQDFGIGAGETQYF. In DNA, the CDR3 is TGTGCCAGCAGCCAAGATTTCGGGATCGGGGCAGGAGAGACCCAGTACTTC. This rearrangement joins TRBV3-1 to TRBJ2-5; D is tentatively TRBD1 or TRBD2 (5 bases each). The CDR3 is 17 amino acids. Trimming removed 0 bases from V and 4 bases from J, with 18 bases in between. CDR1 is LGHDT, CDR2 YNNKEL, per germline (reference sequence).

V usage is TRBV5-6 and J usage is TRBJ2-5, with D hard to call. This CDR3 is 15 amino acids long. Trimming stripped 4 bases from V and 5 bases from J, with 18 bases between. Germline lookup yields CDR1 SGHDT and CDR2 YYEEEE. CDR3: CASSPGWPTWETQYF. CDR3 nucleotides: TGTGCCAGCAGCCCCGGTTGGCCTACCTGGGAGACCCAGTACTTC.

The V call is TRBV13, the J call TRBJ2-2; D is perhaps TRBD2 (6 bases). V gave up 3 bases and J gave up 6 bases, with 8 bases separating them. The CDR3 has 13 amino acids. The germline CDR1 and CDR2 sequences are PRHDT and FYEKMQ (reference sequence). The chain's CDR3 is CASSFGGAGELFF. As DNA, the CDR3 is TGTGCCAGCAGCTTTGGAGGGGCCGGGGAGCTGTTTTTT.

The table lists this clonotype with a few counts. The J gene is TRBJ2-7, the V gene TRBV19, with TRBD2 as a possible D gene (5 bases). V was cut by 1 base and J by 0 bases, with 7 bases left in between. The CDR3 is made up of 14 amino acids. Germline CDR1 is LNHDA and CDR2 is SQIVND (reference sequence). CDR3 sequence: CASSIGGSSYEQYF. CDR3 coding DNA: TGTGCCAGTAGTATAGGTGGGAGCTCCTACGAGCAGTACTTC.

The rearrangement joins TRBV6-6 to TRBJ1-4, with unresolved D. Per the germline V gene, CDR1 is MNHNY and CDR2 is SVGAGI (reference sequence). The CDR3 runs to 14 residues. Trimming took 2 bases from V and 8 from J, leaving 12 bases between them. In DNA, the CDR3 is TGTGCCAGCAGTTACGAAAGGGAGTGGGAAAAACTGTTTTTT. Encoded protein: CASSYEREWEKLFF.